Included here is one TCR beta chain sequence, with context. Its specific antigen is unknown. Base-call qualities are not available, and no considerably larger clone is one nucleotide away. TCRbeta CDR3 regions were amplified from genomic DNA using the immunoSEQ Assay, a bias-controlled multiplex PCR. The study's processing was this. The number of nucleated cells in each sample was estimated by amplification of reference gene primers within the assay. Sequence reads were collapsed and filtered to measure the absolute abundance of every unique TCRbeta CDR3 rearrangement. For each sample, productive Simpson clonality was calculated as the square root of Simpson's diversity index over productive rearrangements. TCRdb obtained this table from immuneACCESS and retained in-frame rearrangements with V and J assigned. These tables miss some clones; where compared with another copy, unresolved V genes account for less than half of the shortfall, and the remainder is unexplained. V, J and clone size reflect that table, while D and trimming were determined from the DNA. In this sample the table shows some 370,000 clones, roughly 87% of which occur a single time. Clones ranked in the top ten supply about 5.4% of the sample.

The germline V gene supplies CDR1 SGDLS and CDR2 YYNGEE. V is trimmed back by 4 bases and J by 5 bases, and the junction contains 12 bases that no gene match accounts for. The CDR3, from cysteine to phenylalanine, totals 17 residues. The DNA shown is the 51-base CDR3, in frame from base 1. In the prospective study, participants were roughly 18 to 100 years old, resided in about 25 geographic areas of the United States, and were enrolled through a virtual design. In the prospective study, cohorts were assigned on the basis of participant-reported clinical history obtained from a screening survey and a study questionnaire. For ImmuneRACE Cohort 3, a participant was defined as recovered based on two consecutive negative NP/OP PCR tests, clearance by a healthcare professional, or resolution of symptoms. Each participant in the prospective study had whole blood, serum and a nasopharyngeal or oropharyngeal swab collected by mobile phlebotomists. Over a roughly 2-month period, participants in the prospective study had the option of providing additional blood draws and questionnaires. Before DNA extraction, blood samples from the prospective study were shipped at room temperature or frozen.

The data were taken from a study of blood T cell repertoires in COVID-19 (TCRdb year 2020). Context from the whole study: Samples from collaborators originated in the United States, Italy and Spain and spanned both the acute and convalescent phases of COVID-19. The material from the prospective study consisted of cDNA or gDNA derived from T cells, B-cell-depleted T cells, or PBMCs. Deeply sampled blood TCRbeta repertoires from subjects exposed to, actively infected with, or recovered from COVID-19 were included in the dataset. The repertoires were released in a freely available public database meant as a resource for research on the immune response to SARS-CoV-2. The samples were drawn from two sources: the first 160 participants of the ongoing ImmuneRACE study, and fewer than 1,500 subjects contributed by 6 global collaborators. Sample metadata almost always included a de-identified subject ID, COVID-19 status, age in years and sex. Where available, HLA class I and class II types were obtained from metadata supplied by the sample provider rather than from assay-based typing.

Paper-wide results and their limitations: The amount of clinical and demographic metadata varied by source and participant and was provided uncurated.

The chain employs TRBV9 and TRBJ2-1; 10 bases in the junction line up with TRBD1. The clonotype was recovered from a woman aged 50 to 65 who had recovered from COVID-19. The sample taken for sequencing was PBMCs or T cells enriched from blood (not recorded which). The CDR3 has the sequence CASSPDPGQGVNNEQFF. The sequenced DNA: TGTGCCAGCAGCCCGGACCCAGGACAGGGGGTAAACAATGAGCAGTTCTTC.